This TCR beta chain comes out of a study of long-term antiretroviral therapy in people with HIV. Study conclusions and caveats: Every time point showed a repertoire led by clones expanded before ART.

The libraries were made with immunoSEQ v3.0 at survey level. Method: immunoSEQ multiplex PCR; TCRdb's copy keeps in-frame clones and lacks some. The data contain about 39,000 clones, more than 70% of them singletons. Of note for this clone: What it recognizes is unknown.

This CDR3 is 14 amino acids long. From germline, CDR1 is SGHTA and CDR2 FQGTGA. Trimming shortened V by 2 bases and J by 3 bases, and 11 bases separated the two germline ends. This receptor was identified in a woman aged 45-59 years with HIV. The rearrangement joins TRBV7-3 to TRBJ2-7; D uncertain. The source material was unsorted PBMCs, sampled 3.1 years after starting antiretroviral therapy. CDR3 region: CASSLGPGGYEQYF. CDR3 DNA sequence: TGTGCCAGCAGCTTAGGTCCCGGCGGCTACGAGCAGTACTTC.